What follows are 28 T cell receptor beta chains derived from one specimen sequenced in a study of blood T cell repertoires in COVID-19. TCRdb's table, derived via immunoSEQ multiplex PCR, lists solely in-frame clones and lacks some. The data hold roughly 250,000 clones, with around 85% observed a single time. Sequenced material: peripheral blood. These receptors originate from a woman between 40 and 50 years old with active or convalescent COVID-19.

This clone was found once. The chain combines TRBV21-1 with TRBJ1-5; the listed D gene, TRBD1, was not tested against the DNA. TRBV21-1 is noted as a pseudogene. The CDR3 sequence is 16 residues long. CDR3 nucleotide sequence: TGTGCCAGCAGCAAAGTGGCCAGGGATAGCAATCAGCCCCAGCATTTT. Translating it yields CASSKVARDSNQPQHF.

This sequence joins TRBV11-2 and TRBJ1-1, with a tentative D call TRBD1 (6 bases). The CDR3 has 15 residues. Trimming pared 5 bases from V and 0 bases from J, leaving 13 bases between. Per germline, CDR1 SGHAT and CDR2 FQNNGV. Here the CDR3 reads CASSLRGALNTEAFF. In DNA, the CDR3 is TGTGCCAGCAGCCTTCGGGGGGCTTTGAACACTGAAGCTTTCTTT.

This chain joins TRBV28 and TRBJ1-1, with a weak D call TRBD1 (6 bases). The CDR3 totals 17 residues. Per the germline V gene, CDR1 is MDHEN and CDR2 is SYDVKM. Trimming left V 3 bases short and J 4 bases short, with 21 bases between. The CDR3 DNA is TGTGCCAGCAGTTTTCCTAGGGGGAGGGGGACCCTCACTGAAGCTTTCTTT. Translated: CASSFPRGRGTLTEAFF. Using reference TRBV28 and TRBJ1-1 for the parts outside the CDR3, the full variable domain is DVKVTQSSRYLVKRTGEKVFLECVQDMDHENMFWYRQDPGLGLRLIYFSYDVKMKEKGDIPEGYSVSREKKERFSLILESASTNQTSMYLCASSFPRGRGTLTEAFFGQGTRLTVV.

The CDR3 protein is CASSQARPGHREGTQYF. CDR3 bases: TGTGCCAGCAGCCAAGCTCGACCGGGACACAGGGAGGGTACCCAGTACTTC. This chain joins TRBV3-1 (or the pseudogene TRBV3-2) and TRBJ2-5, with D possibly being TRBD2 (7 bases). Trimming pared 1 base from V and 8 bases from J, leaving 23 bases between. The CDR3 totals 17 residues. From germline, CDR1 is LGHDT and CDR2 YNNKEL (reference sequence).

The chain carries TRBV4-1 and TRBJ1-5; 10 nucleotides match TRBD1. The ends lost 4 bases at V and 2 bases at J; junction bases unmatched: 5. Per germline, CDR1 MGHRA and CDR2 YSYEKL. The CDR3 length is 16 residues. Here the CDR3 reads CASSPGQGPGNQPQHF. The CDR3 bases are TGCGCCAGCAGCCCGGGACAGGGGCCAGGCAATCAGCCCCAGCATTTT.

The chain joins TRBV2 to TRBJ1-3; D might be TRBD1 (5 bases). CDR1 is SNHLY and CDR2 is FYNNEI in the germline V gene. The CDR3 loop spans 13 amino acids. V lost 8 bases, J lost 1 base, and 9 bases lay in between. CDR3 coding DNA: TGTGCCAGCGGGGAGGGGTCTGGAAACACCATATATTTT. This gives the protein CASGEGSGNTIYF.

The chain carries TRBV11-2 and TRBJ2-5, with TRBD2 as a possible D gene (5 bases). Trimming cost V 2 bases and J 0 bases, with 13 bases left between them. The CDR3 spans 16 residues. Per germline, CDR1 SGHAT and CDR2 FQNNGV. Here the CDR3 DNA reads TGTGCCAGCAGCTTAACCCCGGACTGGAACCAAGAGACCCAGTACTTC. This encodes CASSLTPDWNQETQYF. Full variable domain (missing parts from reference TRBV11-2 and TRBJ2-5): EAGVAQSPRYKIIEKRQSVAFWCNPISGHATLYWYQQILGQGPKLLIQFQNNGVVDDSQLPKDRFSAERLKGVDSTLKIQPAKLEDSAVYLCASSLTPDWNQETQYFGPGTRLLVL.

This clone showed up just a few times. The V call is TRBV28, the J call TRBJ1-2, with a possible D match to TRBD1 (5 bases). There are 12 residues in the CDR3. V was trimmed by 10 bases and J by 8 bases, leaving 17 bases between them. From germline, CDR1 is MDHEN and CDR2 SYDVKM. The CDR3 coding sequence is TGTGCCACCCATTCAGGGAATCGAGGCTACACCTTC. Translation: CATHSGNRGYTF.

The V and J genes are TRBV7-2 and TRBJ2-1, with D possibly TRBD1 on 6 matching bases. V was shortened by 3 bases and J by 15 bases, with 18 bases between the two germline ends. The CDR3 is 13 amino acids. Germline CDR1 SGHTA, CDR2 FQGNSA. This CDR3 is CASSLAGSGGLFF. The CDR3 region has the DNA TGTGCCAGCAGCTTGGCAGGGTCTGGGGGCCTGTTCTTC.

This clone was seen a handful of times. The rearrangement uses TRBV28 and TRBJ1-2, with a tentative D call TRBD1 (5 bases). V was cut by 2 bases and J by 4 bases, with 14 bases left in between. The CDR3 covers 15 residues. CDR1 and CDR2 (germline): MDHEN, SYDVKM. The CDR3 DNA follows: TGTGCCAGCAGTTTAGGGGGGGAACTTATCTATGGCTACACCTTC. It is translated as CASSLGGELIYGYTF.

The rearrangement links TRBV30 to TRBJ1-3; no firm D call. Germline V lookup: CDR1 GTSNPN, CDR2 SVGIG (reference sequence). This CDR3 comprises 12 residues. The ends were cut back, 2 bases at V and 9 bases at J, with 11 bases in the middle. CDR3 in amino acids: CAWSFTLATIYF. The CDR3 DNA reads as TGTGCCTGGAGTTTCACCCTAGCCACCATATATTTT.

The rearrangement joins TRBV7-9 to TRBJ1-1; 9 bases map to TRBD1. CDR3 length: 17 amino acids. V shed 5 bases, J shed 0 bases, and the junction held 10 bases outside the gene matches. From germline, CDR1 is SEHNR and CDR2 FQNEAQ (reference sequence). CDR3 coding DNA: TGTGCCAGCAGCCTAGTACAGGGGGCCGGGGTGAACACTGAAGCTTTCTTT. It codes for CASSLVQGAGVNTEAFF.

This chain links TRBV5-1 with TRBJ2-1; D not certain. V was cut by 2 bases and J by 10 bases, with 10 bases left in between. CDR3 size: 12 residues. Germline V gene data show CDR1 as SGHRS and CDR2 as YFSETQ. CDR3 DNA sequence: TGCGCCAGCAGCTTTGCAGGCCCCGAGCAGTTCTTC. Protein: CASSFAGPEQFF.

The chain employs TRBV5-1 and TRBJ1-6; 8 bases line up with TRBD1. Germline assignment: CDR1 SGHRS and CDR2 YFSETQ. Trimming cost V 3 bases and J 9 bases; bases outside gene matches: 5. The CDR3 is 14 residues long. The CDR3 protein is CASSSDRVRSPLHF. The CDR3 nucleotides read TGCGCCAGCAGCTCGGACAGGGTCCGTTCACCCCTCCACTTT.

The chain has TRBV5-1 and TRBJ2-3; 11 bases match TRBD2. The J segment lost 4 bases and the V segment lost 4 bases, leaving 8 bases of the junction unmatched. The germline V gene encodes CDR1 SGHRS and CDR2 YFSETQ. There are 16 residues in the CDR3. CDR3 DNA: TGCGCCAGCAGCATTAGCGGGGGGGCCGGCCCAGATACGCAGTATTTT. Its protein is CASSISGGAGPDTQYF.

This rearrangement joins TRBV29-1 to TRBJ2-7; D possibly corresponds to TRBD1 (5 bases). Germline loops: CDR1 SQVTM, CDR2 ANQGSEA. Trimming removed 0 bases from V and 4 bases from J, with 13 bases in between. CDR3 length equals 14 residues. This CDR3 reads CSVEDRQGKYEQYF. DNA for the CDR3: TGCAGCGTTGAAGATAGGCAGGGCAAATACGAGCAGTACTTC.

This clone was seen ten or more times. V is TRBV10-1 and J is TRBJ1-5; no firm D call. Germline CDR1 and CDR2: WNHNN and SYGVQD (reference sequence). The CDR3 is 14 residues long. Trimming pared 6 bases from V and 7 bases from J, leaving 16 bases between. CDR3 bases: TGCGCCAGCAGATCCGGGCCAGGAGGGCAGCCCCAGCATTTT. It codes for CASRSGPGGQPQHF.

The chain has TRBV3-1 (or the pseudogene TRBV3-2) and TRBJ1-1, with 8 nucleotides matching TRBD1. Germline lookup yields CDR1 LGHDT and CDR2 YNNKEL (reference sequence). With 4 bases clipped from V and 3 bases from J, the junction kept 1 base outside the gene matches. The CDR3 runs to 13 residues. As DNA, the CDR3 is TGTGCCAGCAGCCCGACAGGGGACACTGAAGCTTTCTTT. Amino acid sequence: CASSPTGDTEAFF.

This chain joins TRBV10-1 and TRBJ2-1; 7 bases are a match to TRBD1. CDR1 and CDR2 from the germline V gene are WNHNN and SYGVQD (reference sequence). The CDR3 covers 15 residues. V lost 6 bases to trimming and J lost 2 bases; unmatched junction nucleotides: 7. Written as DNA, the CDR3 is TGCGCCAGCAGCCTTCGACAGGGCCCCTACAATGAGCAGTTCTTC. As protein: CASSLRQGPYNEQFF.

This chain links TRBV7-8 with TRBJ1-1; D unclear. V dropped 0 bases and J dropped 5 bases, with 13 bases sitting between them. In germline, CDR1 is SGHVS, CDR2 FQNEAQ. The CDR3 covers 15 residues. The CDR3 DNA follows: TGTGCCAGCAGCTTAGCGGATCGGGGAGTTACTGAAGCTTTCTTT. It specifies CASSLADRGVTEAFF.

This clone showed up just once. This chain connects TRBV19 to TRBJ2-7; possibly TRBD1 for D (6 bases). CDR1 and CDR2 from the germline V gene are LNHDA and SQIVND (reference sequence). There are 13 residues in the CDR3. The V gene lost 1 base and the J gene lost 5 bases, with 9 bases spanning the gap. The CDR3 here is CASSIAPGDEQYF. The CDR3 DNA sequence: TGTGCCAGTAGTATAGCCCCAGGGGACGAGCAGTACTTC.

The V call is TRBV7-9, the J call TRBJ1-1; no firm D call. The CDR3 totals 12 residues. Germline V gene sequence: CDR1 SEHNR, CDR2 FQNEAQ (reference sequence). V was shortened by 5 bases and J by 7 bases, with 11 bases between the two germline ends. As DNA, the CDR3 is TGTGCCAGCAGCCCCTCCGCACTTGAAGCTTTCTTT. Its translation: CASSPSALEAFF. The complete variable domain, with remaining parts taken from reference TRBV7-9 and TRBJ1-1, reads DTGVSQNPRHKITKRGQNVTFRCDPISEHNRLYWYRQTLGQGPEFLTYFQNEAQLEKSRLLSDRFSAERPKGSFSTLEIQRTEQGDSAMYLCASSPSALEAFFGQGTRLTVV.

The chain carries TRBV6-6 and TRBJ1-4; tentatively, D is TRBD1 (5 bases). The CDR3 is made up of 14 amino acids. Germline V gene data show CDR1 as MNHNY and CDR2 as SVGAGI (reference sequence). Trimming shortened V by 2 bases and J by 5 bases, and 9 bases separated the two germline ends. The CDR3 DNA is TGTGCCAGCAGTTACGGGGAGGGGAATGAAAAACTGTTTTTT. Translating gives CASSYGEGNEKLFF.

This CDR3 is CASSYGTGNEKLFF. The CDR3 DNA follows: TGTGCCAGCAGTTACGGGACAGGCAATGAAAAACTGTTTTTT. The gene calls are TRBV2 and TRBJ1-4; 8 nucleotides align to TRBD1. The CDR3 has 14 amino acids. Germline V CDR1 and CDR2: SNHLY, FYNNEI. V lost 5 bases and J lost 5; bases outside the gene matches: 4.

The rearrangement uses TRBV9 and TRBJ2-1; TRBD1 might be the D (6 bases). Trimming left V 0 bases short and J 6 bases short, with 10 bases between. Per germline, CDR1 SGDLS and CDR2 YYNGEE. The CDR3 loop spans 14 amino acids. This chain's CDR3 is CASSVGQASNEQFF. DNA of the CDR3: TGTGCCAGCAGCGTAGGACAGGCCAGCAATGAGCAGTTCTTC.

The chain carries TRBV5-8 and TRBJ2-7, with D possibly being TRBD1 (6 bases). The V end lost 2 bases, the J end lost 13 bases, and 16 bases lay between the germline ends. CDR3 length: 12 amino acids. Germline CDR1 and CDR2: SGHTS and YDEGEE. The CDR3 loop is CASSFNSGTLYV. The CDR3 DNA is TGTGCCAGCAGCTTCAATTCCGGGACACTCTACGTC.

The rearrangement uses TRBV27 and TRBJ1-5; possible D gene TRBD1, 6 bases. Trimming shortened V by 6 bases and J by 3 bases, and 18 bases separated the two germline ends. The CDR3 is 16 amino acids. Per the germline V gene, CDR1 is MNHEY and CDR2 is SMNVEV (reference sequence). The CDR3, as DNA: TGTGCCAGCAGCCAAAGACAGGAAAATTTCAATCAGCCCCAGCATTTT. Translation gives CASSQRQENFNQPQHF.

The table lists this clone with a few counts. The CDR3 spells CAWCRQGNTEAFF. CDR3 nucleotide sequence: TGTGCCTGGTGCCGGCAGGGGAACACTGAAGCTTTCTTT. The chain recombines TRBV30 with TRBJ1-1; the D gene is possibly TRBD1 (5 bases). V was shortened by 5 bases and J by 1 base, with 11 bases between the two germline ends. This CDR3 is built from 13 residues. Germline V CDR1 and CDR2: GTSNPN, SVGIG (reference sequence).